Here is one T cell receptor beta chain with its context. Method: immunoSEQ multiplex PCR; TCRdb's copy keeps in-frame clones and lacks some. In the table there are about 83,000 clones, less than 95% of which are singletons. The record originates from a study of OX40 agonist ivuxolimab in advanced cancers. Study at large: Participants averaged approximately 60 years of age (range roughly 23 to 80) and were roughly 80% male.

Germline CDR1 LGHNT, CDR2 FRNRAP. V lost 0 bases, J lost 10 bases, and 7 bases lay in between. The CDR3 sequence is 12 residues long. The V and J genes are TRBV12-5 and TRBJ2-1; D not resolved. This receptor was identified in an adult with an advanced solid tumor such as melanoma, head and neck, liver or kidney cancer. This specimen was CD4+ or CD8+ T cells sorted from blood, taken in a trial of the OX40 agonist ivuxolimab. CDR3 nucleotides: TGTGCTAGTGGTTTGGTGGTACTAGAGCAGTTCTTC. Translating gives CASGLVVLEQFF.